This T cell receptor beta chain was profiled in a study of radiotherapy plus CTLA-4 blockade in lung cancer. Study background: Objective responses were documented in 15% to 20% of patients, with disease control in 25% to 35%.

Profiled with immunoSEQ multiplex PCR; TCRdb holds only in-frame clones, not every one. The table includes some 66,000 clones, approximately 83% detected once. CDR1 MNHNY and CDR2 SVGAGI come from the germline V gene (reference sequence). Trimming cost V 7 bases and J 5 bases, with 14 bases left between them. This CDR3 is built from 13 residues. This clone was picked up a small number of times. Sample: peripheral blood, taken from a patient treated with radiotherapy plus ipilimumab. This rearrangement joins TRBV6-6 to TRBJ1-1; D gene unclear. The receptor was derived from a human donor with non-small cell lung cancer who had a partial response to radiotherapy plus ipilimumab. CDR3 bases: TGTGCCAGCATTGGGCCGGGAGGGACTGAAGCTTTCTTT. It encodes CASIGPGGTEAFF.